The 26 T cell receptor beta chains below all came from one sample that was sequenced in a study of CD8 T cells in Susac syndrome. RNA totalling roughly 0.45 to 1 ug underwent reverse transcription with random hexamers. A single record per CDR3 protein comes from TCRdb applying MiXCR to the immunoSEQ multiplex PCR reads. This table holds approximately 280,000 distinct CDR3 sequences, 70% to 90% found once. The specimen was CD8+ T cells from PBMCs. The source of these receptors is a human donor with multiple sclerosis.

This chain connects TRBV3-1 to TRBJ2-5; 7 bases are shared with TRBD2. J gave up 2 bases and V 4 bases, and 7 bases lay outside the gene matches. The CDR3 is 15 residues long. Per the germline V gene, CDR1 is LGHDT and CDR2 is YNNKEL (reference sequence). The CDR3 spells CASSPYSGGQETQYF. CDR3 bases: TGTGCCAGCAGCCCCTATTCGGGGGGACAAGAGACCCAGTACTTC.

The rearrangement links TRBV27 to TRBJ1-5; D ambiguous. This CDR3 has 13 amino acids. Germline-derived CDR1 and CDR2 are MNHEY and SMNVEV (reference sequence). V was clipped by 4 bases and J by 5 bases, with 9 bases between them. The CDR3 sequence: CASSSRVYQPQHF. CDR3 nucleotide sequence: TGTGCCAGCAGTTCAAGGGTTTATCAGCCCCAGCATTTT.

In regard to this clonotype: The missing conserved phenylalanine or tryptophan at the end of this CDR3 makes a read error likely. The chain employs TRBV25-1 and TRBJ2-1, with TRBD2 matching over 15 bases. The CDR3 consists of 16 residues. The junction had 8 bases not matched to a gene; V was cut back by 6 bases and J by 8 bases. In germline, CDR1 is MGHDK, CDR2 SYGVNS. CDR3: CASRRTSGGGRDEQFL. The CDR3 DNA reads as TGTGCCAGCAGACGGACTAGCGGGGGGGGTAGGGATGAGCAGTTCCTC.

This CDR3 reads CASSFAGAHTGELFF. The DNA for the CDR3 is TGTGCCAGCAGTTTCGCGGGAGCGCACACCGGGGAGCTGTTTTTT. The chain combines TRBV27 with TRBJ2-2; 7 bases agree with TRBD2. The CDR3 loop spans 15 amino acids. With 3 bases clipped from V and 3 bases from J, the junction kept 4 bases outside the gene matches. The germline V gene encodes CDR1 MNHEY and CDR2 SMNVEV (reference sequence).

Only one count was recorded for this clonotype. The J gene is TRBJ2-3, the V gene TRBV9, with 7 nucleotides matching TRBD2. There are 14 residues in the CDR3. Germline-derived CDR1 and CDR2 are SGDLS and YYNGEE. The V and J ends lost 3 bases and 4 bases, in that order; junction bases with no gene match: 5. The CDR3 spells CASSASGAPDTQYF. The CDR3, as DNA: TGTGCCAGCAGCGCCAGCGGGGCGCCAGATACGCAGTATTTT.

The chain is built from TRBV29-1 and TRBJ2-5; weak D call: TRBD1 (5 bases). V was clipped by 2 bases and J by 5 bases, with 9 bases between them. The CDR3 length is 12 residues. From germline, CDR1 is SQVTM and CDR2 ANQGSEA. The CDR3 region has the DNA TGCAGCGTTGAAAACAAGGGGGAGACCCAGTACTTC. Amino acid sequence: CSVENKGETQYF. Complete variable domain (other parts from reference TRBV29-1 and TRBJ2-5): SAVISQKPSRDICQRGTSLTIQCQVDSQVTMMFWYRQQPGQSLTLIATANQGSEATYESGFVIDKFPISRPNLTFSTLTVSNMSPEDSSIYLCSVENKGETQYFGPGTRLLVL.

The chain joins TRBV28 to TRBJ1-1, with 8 bases lining up with TRBD1. The CDR3 runs to 14 residues. V dropped 2 bases and J dropped 11; count of bases not matched to a gene: 10. Germline V gives CDR1 MDHEN, CDR2 SYDVKM. CDR3 DNA: TGTGCCAGCAGTTTAAGCCGGGACAGGTGGGTGGCTTTCTTT. Protein product: CASSLSRDRWVAFF.

This clonotype has more than one count but fewer than ten. The chain uses TRBV7-6 and TRBJ1-1, with 7 nucleotides matching TRBD1. With V trimmed by 1 base and J by 1 base, 0 bases remained unmatched. The CDR3 has 14 amino acids. Germline V lookup: CDR1 SGHVS, CDR2 FNYEAQ. Written as DNA, the CDR3 is TGTGCCAGCAGCTTAGAGGGGGCGAACACTGAAGCTTTCTTT. The encoded protein is CASSLEGANTEAFF.

The J gene is TRBJ2-7, the V gene TRBV7-9, with D perhaps TRBD1 (5 bases). Germline CDR1 is SEHNR and CDR2 is FQNEAQ (reference sequence). The CDR3 covers 15 residues. V was shortened by 2 bases and J by 4 bases, with 15 bases between the two germline ends. CDR3 residues: CASSLFGWGLYEQYF. The CDR3 coding sequence is TGTGCCAGCAGCTTATTCGGTTGGGGCCTTTACGAGCAGTACTTC.

This sequence joins TRBV5-4 and TRBJ1-6, with D unresolved. Germline V gives CDR1 SGHNT, CDR2 YYREEE (reference sequence). The CDR3 loop spans 17 amino acids. With 3 bases removed from V and 12 bases from J, the gap between germline ends came to 25 bases. DNA of the CDR3: TGTGCCAGCAGCTGGTGTGCTGAGAGGACGAGATGTTTACCCCTCCACTTT. It translates to CASSWCAERTRCLPLHF.

The V gene is TRBV7-9, the J gene TRBJ2-2; TRBD2 agrees at 8 bases. CDR1 is SEHNR, CDR2 FQNEAQ, per germline (reference sequence). The ends lost 3 bases at V and 3 bases at J; junction bases unmatched: 6. This CDR3 has 16 residues. DNA for the CDR3: TGTGCCAGCAGCTTGGAGGCGGGAGGTTACACCGGGGAGCTGTTTTTT. Its protein is CASSLEAGGYTGELFF.

The chain is built from TRBV3-1 and TRBJ2-7; tentatively, D is TRBD1 (6 bases). V gave up 4 bases and J gave up 3 bases, with 13 bases separating them. CDR1 and CDR2 (germline): LGHDT, YNNKEL (reference sequence). The CDR3 consists of 14 residues. This CDR3 is CASSLTGTIYEQYF. The CDR3 bases are TGTGCCAGCAGCCTAACCGGGACAATCTACGAGCAGTACTTC.

This clonotype occurred a few times. The chain joins TRBV19 to TRBJ2-7, with D hard to call. Trimming left V 3 bases short and J 2 bases short, with 11 bases between. Germline loops: CDR1 LNHDA, CDR2 SQIVND (reference sequence). This CDR3 has 14 amino acids. Written as DNA, the CDR3 is TGTGCCAGTAGTATGATTTTGGGCGCCTACGAGCAGTACTTC. This codes for CASSMILGAYEQYF.

The genes are TRBV27 and TRBJ2-4; no firm D call. Germline values: CDR1 MNHEY, CDR2 SMNVEV (reference sequence). This CDR3 spans 13 amino acids. V lost 6 bases to trimming and J lost 7 bases, with 13 bases between them. The CDR3 region has the DNA TGTGCCAGCAGCCTAGATAGACTGAACATTCAGTACTTC. Translated: CASSLDRLNIQYF.

This clonotype was found once. In DNA form, the CDR3 reads TGTGCCTGGAGTGCTTGGGACTTTTCCTACGAGCAGTACTTC. Translated, it gives CAWSAWDFSYEQYF. This chain connects TRBV30 to TRBJ2-7; tentative D call: TRBD2 (6 bases). CDR1 is GTSNPN, CDR2 SVGIG, per germline (reference sequence). V was pared by 1 base and J by 1 base, with 11 bases between. This CDR3 comprises 14 residues.

This sequence joins TRBV6-1 and TRBJ2-7, with D maybe TRBD2 (5 bases). Germline V gene sequence: CDR1 MNHNS, CDR2 SASEGT. Trimming cost V 3 bases and J 1 base, with 10 bases left between them. CDR3 length equals 14 residues. The CDR3 sequence is CASSEGTGSYEQYF. The CDR3 DNA sequence: TGTGCCAGCAGTGAGGGAACGGGGTCCTACGAGCAGTACTTC.

V and J are TRBV19 and TRBJ2-7; D perhaps matches TRBD2 (6 bases). Trimming removed 6 bases at V and 5 bases at J, with 23 bases between. This CDR3 is 16 amino acids long. CDR1 and CDR2 from the germline V gene are LNHDA and SQIVND (reference sequence). The chain's CDR3 is CASSIRFRDSRHEQYF. The CDR3 DNA is TGTGCCAGTAGCATTCGATTCAGGGACTCGCGGCACGAGCAGTACTTC. Complete variable domain (other parts from reference TRBV19 and TRBJ2-7): DGGITQSPKYLFRKEGQNVTLSCEQNLNHDAMYWYRQDPGQGLRLIYYSQIVNDFQKGDIAEGYSVSREKKESFPLTVTSAQKNPTAFYLCASSIRFRDSRHEQYFGPGTRLTVT.

This chain links TRBV25-1 with TRBJ2-1; D unclear. The germline gives CDR1 MGHDK, CDR2 SYGVNS. Trimming left V 8 bases short and J 7 bases short, with 12 bases between. The length of the CDR3 is 12 residues. The CDR3 reads CASALGVNEQFF. Written as DNA, the CDR3 is TGTGCCAGCGCCCTTGGGGTTAATGAGCAGTTCTTC.

CDR3 sequence reads: CASSFSGEAYEQYF. DNA for the CDR3: TGTGCCAGCAGTTTCTCTGGGGAAGCCTACGAGCAGTACTTC. V is TRBV28 and J is TRBJ2-7, with D unclear. The germline V gene has CDR1 MDHEN and CDR2 SYDVKM. Trimming cost V 3 bases and J 2 bases, with 11 bases left between them. The CDR3 is 14 residues long.

The rearrangement links TRBV11-2 to TRBJ1-1; D gene unclear. The CDR3 has 14 residues. In germline, CDR1 is SGHAT, CDR2 FQNNGV. The V end lost 1 base, the J end lost 1 base, and 7 bases lay between the germline ends. The CDR3, as DNA: TGTGCCAGCAGCTTAGCTCCTCGGAACACTGAAGCTTTCTTT. As protein: CASSLAPRNTEAFF. The whole variable domain, filled in from reference TRBV11-2 and TRBJ1-1, reads EAGVAQSPRYKIIEKRQSVAFWCNPISGHATLYWYQQILGQGPKLLIQFQNNGVVDDSQLPKDRFSAERLKGVDSTLKIQPAKLEDSAVYLCASSLAPRNTEAFFGQGTRLTVV.

The V and J genes are TRBV24-1 and TRBJ2-1; the D call may be TRBD1 or TRBD2 (7 bases each). The V end was cut by 1 base, the J end by 7 bases, with 13 bases between. The CDR3 runs 15 residues. Per the germline V gene, CDR1 is KGHDR and CDR2 is SFDVKD. The CDR3 bases are TGTGCCACCAGTGATTTCAGGGAGGGGGCGAATGAGCAGTTCTTC. It encodes CATSDFREGANEQFF.

The V call is TRBV2, the J call TRBJ1-2; 7 bases match TRBD1. From germline, CDR1 is SNHLY and CDR2 FYNNEI. The CDR3 length is 12 residues. With V trimmed by 8 bases and J by 6 bases, 6 bases remained unmatched. CDR3 amino acids: CASLDRRNGYTF. The CDR3 DNA reads TGTGCCAGCTTGGACAGGAGGAATGGCTACACCTTC.

This CDR3 reads CASSGYRENYNEQFF. In nucleotides, the CDR3 is TGTGCCAGCAGTGGGTACAGGGAAAACTACAATGAGCAGTTCTTC. This chain connects TRBV12-3 or TRBV12-4 to TRBJ2-1; maybe TRBD1 (6 bases). This CDR3 is 15 amino acids long. V was pared by 5 bases and J by 3 bases, with 14 bases between.

In its sample, this clonotype was seen a few times. The J gene is TRBJ2-1, the V gene TRBV5-1, with D hard to call. Deletions cut 0 bases from V and 7 bases from J, with 8 bases between. Germline assignment: CDR1 SGHRS and CDR2 YFSETQ. This CDR3 has 13 amino acids. The CDR3 coding sequence is TGCGCCAGCAGCTTGGGTGCCAGGAATGAGCAGTTCTTC. This translates into CASSLGARNEQFF.

The chain is built from TRBV7-9 and TRBJ1-2; D is uncertain. In germline, CDR1 is SEHNR, CDR2 FQNEAQ (reference sequence). The CDR3 is made up of 14 amino acids. Trimming took 1 base from V and 8 from J, leaving 14 bases between them. CDR3 in DNA: TGTGCCAGCAGCTTAGACTACGCCGCGCGAGGCTACACCTTC. Translated, it gives CASSLDYAARGYTF.

This chain links TRBV28 with TRBJ2-7, with D tentatively TRBD1 (6 bases). Germline CDR1 reads MDHEN; CDR2 reads SYDVKM. This CDR3 has 15 residues. With 3 bases removed from V and 2 bases from J, the gap between germline ends came to 14 bases. The DNA for the CDR3 is TGTGCCAGCAGTTTTAGGGGGACCGGGACCTACGAGCAGTACTTC. This encodes CASSFRGTGTYEQYF.